This TCR beta chain was recorded in a study of cytomegalovirus exposure and HLA in healthy donors. Overall study: Around 80 million unique TCRs from HLA-typed donors were held in an early data release.

The study's findings and limits: Overall, around 160 TCR beta chains were annotated as cytomegalovirus-associated. Per a prior analysis, the majority of TCR beta V segments were productive roughly 90% or roughly 30% of the time. An assumption of roughly uniform sequencing depth across donors underlay the presence/absence analyses.

The CDR3 runs to 16 residues. The germline gives CDR1 LNHNV, CDR2 YYDKDF (reference sequence). Amplification used 60 Vbeta primers and 13 Jbeta primers. Measured with immunoSEQ multiplex PCR; TCRdb has only the in-frame clones, and not every one. Here the sample spans 100,000 or so clones, over 60% being singletons. Concerning this clone itself: The antigen is undetermined. A read error may account for a junction end that differs from germline.

Sequences were obtained from PBMCs. This receptor was taken from a man aged 40-50 years in good health and CMV-seropositive. This sequence joins TRBV15 and TRBJ2-4; TRBD1 matches at 7 bases. The CDR3 bases are TGTGCCACCAGCAGAGTAGGGGGCGACTTCGAAAACAGTCAGTACTTC. Encoded protein: CATSRVGGDFENSQYF.